The source of this T cell receptor (beta chain) is a study of blood T cell repertoires in COVID-19. Using immunoSEQ multiplex PCR, the repertoire was profiled, and TCRdb retains in-frame clones only, with some absent. The sample lists approximately 100,000 clones; just over 85% were seen once. Looked up from germline, CDR1 is SGHRS and CDR2 is YFSETQ. The V and J ends lost 7 bases and 4 bases, in that order; junction bases with no gene match: 8. The CDR3 is 15 amino acids. The sequenced material came from PBMCs or T cells enriched from blood (not recorded which). The clonotype was recovered from a woman aged 50 to 60 who had recovered from COVID-19. V and J are TRBV5-1 and TRBJ1-2, with 12 nucleotides matching TRBD1. Here the CDR3 DNA reads TGCGCCAGCGGGACAGGGGGCTTTAACTCCTATGGCTACACCTTC. Translation gives CASGTGGFNSYGYTF. The variable domain in full, completed from reference TRBV5-1 and TRBJ1-2, reads KAGVTQTPRYLIKTRGQQVTLSCSPISGHRSVSWYQQTPGQGLQFLFEYFSETQRNKGNFPGRFSGRQFSNSRSEMNVSTLELGDSALYLCASGTGGFNSYGYTFGSGTRLTVV.